A selection of T cell receptor beta chains follows, all from one sample in a study of T cell repertoires in cytomegalovirus infection. TCRdb re-derived calls from the reads in MiXCR, one entry per CDR3 protein. The data hold a few hundred thousand distinct CDR3 sequences, with roughly 42% observed a single time. These receptors have no identified antigens. The source was cultured PBMCs, collected from culture after CMV antigen stimulation. The receptor source for this set is a human donor in good health (CMV status not recorded). Some clones in this sample may be carry-over from other donors' samples. Each CDR3 is given with its conserved first and last residue. Each record gives: J gene, D gene, clone size, V gene, CDR3 DNA, CDR3 protein. A D gene is named only where the DNA matches it firmly. Size is omitted from some rows. Given values are once, few, many or a class for expanded clones.

j_gene: TRBJ1-6; d_gene: NA; abundance: few; v_gene: TRBV6-5; CDR3nt: TGTGCCAGTACCAGAACAAATAATTCACCCCTCCACTTT; CDR3aa: CASTRTNNSPLHF
j_gene: TRBJ2-7; d_gene: NA; abundance: NA; v_gene: TRBV19; CDR3nt: TGTGCCAGTAGTAGGGCGAGCTCCTACGAGCAGTACTTC; CDR3aa: CASSRASSYEQYF
j_gene: TRBJ2-2; d_gene: NA; abundance: NA; v_gene: TRBV7-8; CDR3nt: TGTGCCAGCAGCATTATACGGGTCCGAACCGGGGAGCTGTTTTTT; CDR3aa: CASSIIRVRTGELFF
j_gene: TRBJ2-3; d_gene: NA; abundance: few; v_gene: TRBV6-4; CDR3nt: TGTGCCAGCAGTGACTCATGGAGCACAGATACGCAGTATTTT; CDR3aa: CASSDSWSTDTQYF
j_gene: TRBJ2-5; d_gene: TRBD2; abundance: NA; v_gene: TRBV7-2; CDR3nt: TGTGCCAGCAGCCCCCTCCGAGCGGGGGGGCCCCAAGAGACCCAGTACTTC; CDR3aa: CASSPLRAGGPQETQYF
j_gene: TRBJ2-3; d_gene: NA; abundance: NA; v_gene: TRBV27; CDR3nt: TGTGCCAGCAGTCCCTGGGCCGGGACCGGTCGGACAGATACGCAGTATTTT; CDR3aa: CASSPWAGTGRTDTQYF
j_gene: TRBJ2-3; d_gene: TRBD2; abundance: few; v_gene: TRBV11-3; CDR3nt: TGTGCCAGCAGCGCCACGGGGGGGCCAGATACGCAGTATTTT; CDR3aa: CASSATGGPDTQYF
j_gene: TRBJ1-1; d_gene: NA; abundance: NA; v_gene: TRBV4-2; CDR3nt: TGTGCCAGCAGCCAAGTGGGGGCACTCTTCGAACCAGCTGAAGCTTTCTTT; CDR3aa: CASSQVGALFEPAEAFF
j_gene: TRBJ1-1; d_gene: TRBD1; abundance: few; v_gene: TRBV7-9; CDR3nt: TGTGCCAGCAGCTTAGAGAAAGGGGGCAGGGAATTGAACACTGAAGCTTTCTTT; CDR3aa: CASSLEKGGRELNTEAFF
j_gene: TRBJ1-1; d_gene: NA; abundance: NA; v_gene: TRBV12-3/TRBV12-4; CDR3nt: TGTGCCAGCAGTTCCTCACAGGGCACTGAAGCTTTCTTT; CDR3aa: CASSSSQGTEAFF
j_gene: TRBJ1-6; d_gene: NA; abundance: NA; v_gene: TRBV15; CDR3nt: TGTGCCACCAGCAGAGGAAGGGATCGCTCACCCCTCCACTTT; CDR3aa: CATSRGRDRSPLHF
j_gene: TRBJ2-3; d_gene: NA; abundance: NA; v_gene: TRBV12-3/TRBV12-4; CDR3nt: TGTGCCAGCAGTTTTCAGGCCGCAGATACGCAGTATTTT; CDR3aa: CASSFQAADTQYF
j_gene: TRBJ2-4; d_gene: NA; abundance: few; v_gene: TRBV7-2; CDR3nt: TGTGCCAGCAGCCTCCGAGGGGGGGCAGGGGCCAAAAACATTCAGTACTTC; CDR3aa: CASSLRGGAGAKNIQYF
j_gene: TRBJ2-1; d_gene: TRBD2; abundance: NA; v_gene: TRBV10-3; CDR3nt: TGTGCCATCGGGGGACTAGCGGGCCGGGACAATGAGCAGTTCTTC; CDR3aa: CAIGGLAGRDNEQFF
j_gene: TRBJ1-3; d_gene: NA; abundance: few; v_gene: TRBV27; CDR3nt: TGTGCCAGCAGTTCCATCCTCTCTGGAAACACCATATATTTT; CDR3aa: CASSSILSGNTIYF
j_gene: TRBJ2-3; d_gene: NA; abundance: few; v_gene: TRBV7-2; CDR3nt: TGTGCCAGCAGCTCTGACCACGACACAGATACGCAGTATTTT; CDR3aa: CASSSDHDTDTQYF
j_gene: TRBJ1-5; d_gene: NA; abundance: NA; v_gene: TRBV7-2; CDR3nt: TGTGCCAGCAGCTTTGGGGCCTCTGGGCCCCAGCATTTT; CDR3aa: CASSFGASGPQHF
j_gene: TRBJ2-3; d_gene: NA; abundance: once; v_gene: TRBV12-3/TRBV12-4; CDR3nt: TGTGCCAGCAGTGCCACTCGACAGGCGCAATCTAGCACAGATACGCAGTATTTT; CDR3aa: CASSATRQAQSSTDTQYF
j_gene: TRBJ1-2; d_gene: NA; abundance: few; v_gene: TRBV27; CDR3nt: TGTGCCAGCAGTTCAGGGTTGCGGGGCTATGGCTACACCTTC; CDR3aa: CASSSGLRGYGYTF
j_gene: TRBJ2-3; d_gene: NA; abundance: many; v_gene: TRBV7-2; CDR3nt: TGTGCCAGCAGCTTAGTAGTGTGGGTCCTGCAGTATTTT; CDR3aa: CASSLVVWVLQYF
j_gene: TRBJ2-6; d_gene: NA; abundance: NA; v_gene: TRBV25-1; CDR3nt: TGTGCCAGCGCCGATTTATACTCTGGGGCCAACGTCCTGACTTTC; CDR3aa: CASADLYSGANVLTF
j_gene: TRBJ2-1; d_gene: TRBD2; abundance: NA; v_gene: TRBV6-5; CDR3nt: TGTGCCAGCAAAAATACGGGGGGGCCATATGAGCAGTTCTTC; CDR3aa: CASKNTGGPYEQFF
j_gene: TRBJ1-4; d_gene: NA; abundance: NA; v_gene: TRBV19; CDR3nt: TGTGCCAGCCTCCGCGGGGATGGAGCGGAAAAACTGTTTTTT; CDR3aa: CASLRGDGAEKLFF
j_gene: TRBJ2-3; d_gene: NA; abundance: NA; v_gene: TRBV7-2; CDR3nt: TGTGCCAGCAGCCCATCAGCGGACACAGATACGCAGTATTTT; CDR3aa: CASSPSADTDTQYF
j_gene: TRBJ1-5; d_gene: TRBD1; abundance: NA; v_gene: TRBV7-2; CDR3nt: TGTGCCAGCAGCCCGGGACAGGGGTCCGTTGAGCCCCAGCATTTT; CDR3aa: CASSPGQGSVEPQHF
j_gene: TRBJ2-2; d_gene: TRBD2; abundance: NA; v_gene: TRBV7-6; CDR3nt: TGTGCCAGCAGCCCCCGTCCCGGGACTAGCGGGAGGGACACCGGGGAGCTGTTTTTT; CDR3aa: CASSPRPGTSGRDTGELFF
j_gene: TRBJ2-5; d_gene: NA; abundance: many; v_gene: TRBV7-2; CDR3nt: TGTGCCAGCAGCCGTAAGTGGGGGCACCAACAAGAGACCCAGTACTTC; CDR3aa: CASSRKWGHQQETQYF
j_gene: TRBJ2-6; d_gene: NA; abundance: NA; v_gene: TRBV7-9; CDR3nt: TGTGCCAGCAGCTCCCGGCCCGCCAGCTCTGGGGCCAACGTCCTGACTTTC; CDR3aa: CASSSRPASSGANVLTF
j_gene: TRBJ1-2; d_gene: NA; abundance: NA; v_gene: TRBV7-2; CDR3nt: TGTGCCAGCAGCTTGCCGGGGGTGTCCTATGGCTACACCTTC; CDR3aa: CASSLPGVSYGYTF
j_gene: TRBJ2-5; d_gene: NA; abundance: NA; v_gene: TRBV2; CDR3nt: TGTGCCAGCAGTGAATACGTCCCACCGAACTTC; CDR3aa: CASSEYVPPNF
j_gene: TRBJ1-2; d_gene: NA; abundance: NA; v_gene: TRBV29-1; CDR3nt: TGCAGCGTCAAAGGCCTAGGATTGGGTGATGGCTACACCTTC; CDR3aa: CSVKGLGLGDGYTF
j_gene: TRBJ2-6; d_gene: NA; abundance: NA; v_gene: TRBV5-1; CDR3nt: TGCGCCAGCAGCTTGTCTGGACAGCCCGGGGCCAACGTCCTGACTTTC; CDR3aa: CASSLSGQPGANVLTF
j_gene: TRBJ2-2; d_gene: NA; abundance: NA; v_gene: TRBV7-9; CDR3nt: TGTGCCAGCAGCTTAGGAATCAGGGGCGGCCGGGAGCTGTTTTTT; CDR3aa: CASSLGIRGGRELFF
j_gene: TRBJ1-1; d_gene: NA; abundance: once; v_gene: TRBV25-1; CDR3nt: TGTGCCAGCAGTGAATTCGGACAGCGGAACGCTTTCTTT; CDR3aa: CASSEFGQRNAFF
j_gene: TRBJ2-7; d_gene: NA; abundance: NA; v_gene: TRBV15; CDR3nt: TGTGCCACCAGCAGAGCCCTTGGACCATTCTTCCCCCAGTACTTC; CDR3aa: CATSRALGPFFPQYF
j_gene: TRBJ2-1; d_gene: NA; abundance: NA; v_gene: TRBV24-1; CDR3nt: TGTGCCACCAGTGATTTACGGACTGATGAGCAGTTCTTC; CDR3aa: CATSDLRTDEQFF
j_gene: TRBJ2-7; d_gene: NA; abundance: few; v_gene: TRBV7-8; CDR3nt: TGTGCCAGCAGCTTAGCAGGACCGACCTCCGCCTCCGAGCAGTACTTC; CDR3aa: CASSLAGPTSASEQYF
j_gene: TRBJ2-1; d_gene: TRBD2; abundance: NA; v_gene: TRBV12-3/TRBV12-4; CDR3nt: TGTGCCAGCAGTCCTAGCGGGGGGCTACACAATGAGCAGTTCTTC; CDR3aa: CASSPSGGLHNEQFF
j_gene: TRBJ1-1; d_gene: NA; abundance: NA; v_gene: TRBV28; CDR3nt: TGTGCCAGCAGTCCGCCCCTAGGGGGAGGGACTGAAGCTTTCTTT; CDR3aa: CASSPPLGGGTEAFF
j_gene: TRBJ1-2; d_gene: NA; abundance: NA; v_gene: TRBV27; CDR3nt: TGTGCCAGCAGTTTATCGGGGTATCTCTTTCCGACCTTC; CDR3aa: CASSLSGYLFPTF
j_gene: TRBJ1-5; d_gene: NA; abundance: few; v_gene: TRBV4-1; CDR3nt: TGCGCCAGCAGCTCAAACAGGGGCAATCAGCCCCAGCATTTT; CDR3aa: CASSSNRGNQPQHF
j_gene: TRBJ2-2; d_gene: NA; abundance: NA; v_gene: TRBV14; CDR3nt: TGTGCCAGCAGCCACCGACCGCTGGGCGGGGAGCTGTTTTTT; CDR3aa: CASSHRPLGGELFF
j_gene: TRBJ2-7; d_gene: TRBD2; abundance: NA; v_gene: TRBV6-1; CDR3nt: TGTGCCAGCAGTTACCTATCTGGGACTAGCAGCTACGAGCAGTACTTC; CDR3aa: CASSYLSGTSSYEQYF
j_gene: TRBJ2-7; d_gene: NA; abundance: NA; v_gene: TRBV7-2; CDR3nt: TGTGCCAGCAGCTCCGACTTGCGGGACGAGCAGTACTTC; CDR3aa: CASSSDLRDEQYF
j_gene: TRBJ2-7; d_gene: TRBD1; abundance: NA; v_gene: TRBV7-8; CDR3nt: TGTGCCAGCAGTTCTGCCGGGGACAGTTTATACGAGCAGTACTTC; CDR3aa: CASSSAGDSLYEQYF